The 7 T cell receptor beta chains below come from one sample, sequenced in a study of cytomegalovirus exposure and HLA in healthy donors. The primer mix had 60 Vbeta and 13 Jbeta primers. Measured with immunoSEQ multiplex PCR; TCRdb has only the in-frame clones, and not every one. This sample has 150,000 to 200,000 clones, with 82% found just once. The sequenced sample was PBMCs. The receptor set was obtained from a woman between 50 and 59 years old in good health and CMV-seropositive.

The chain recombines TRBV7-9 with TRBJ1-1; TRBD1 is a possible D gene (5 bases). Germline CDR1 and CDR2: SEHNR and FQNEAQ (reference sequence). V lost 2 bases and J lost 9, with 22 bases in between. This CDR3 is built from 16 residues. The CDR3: CASSLTTGHGHVKAFF. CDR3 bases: TGTGCCAGCAGCTTAACTACCGGACACGGTCATGTTAAAGCTTTCTTT.

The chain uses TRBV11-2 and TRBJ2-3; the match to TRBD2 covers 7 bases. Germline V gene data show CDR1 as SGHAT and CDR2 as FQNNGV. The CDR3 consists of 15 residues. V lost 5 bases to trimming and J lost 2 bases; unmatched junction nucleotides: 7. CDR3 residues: CASSPREWATDTQYF. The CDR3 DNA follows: TGTGCCAGCAGCCCGCGGGAGTGGGCCACAGATACGCAGTATTTT.

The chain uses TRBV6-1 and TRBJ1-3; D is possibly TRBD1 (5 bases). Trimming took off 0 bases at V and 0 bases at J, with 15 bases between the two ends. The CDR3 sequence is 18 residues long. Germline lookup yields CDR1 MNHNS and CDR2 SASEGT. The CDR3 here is CASSEAPSQGVSGNTIYF. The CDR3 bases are TGTGCCAGCAGTGAAGCTCCATCCCAAGGGGTCTCTGGAAACACCATATATTTT.

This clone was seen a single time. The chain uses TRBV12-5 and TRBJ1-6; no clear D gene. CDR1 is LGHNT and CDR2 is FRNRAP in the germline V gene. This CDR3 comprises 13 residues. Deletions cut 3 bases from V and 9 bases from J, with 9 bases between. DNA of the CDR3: TGTGCTAGTGGTTTCGGGTTTTTTTCACCCCTCCACTTT. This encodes CASGFGFFSPLHF.

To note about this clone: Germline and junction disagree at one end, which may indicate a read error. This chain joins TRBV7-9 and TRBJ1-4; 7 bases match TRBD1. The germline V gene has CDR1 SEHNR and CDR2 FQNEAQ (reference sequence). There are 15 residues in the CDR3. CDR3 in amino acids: CSSSFGQESREKLFF. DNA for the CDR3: TGTTCCAGCAGCTTTGGACAGGAATCACGGGAAAAACTGTTTTTT. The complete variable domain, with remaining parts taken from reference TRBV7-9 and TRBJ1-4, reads DTGVSQNPRHKITKRGQNVTFRCDPISEHNRLYWYRQTLGQGPEFLTYFQNEAQLEKSRLLSDRFSAERPKGSFSTLEIQRTEQGDSAMYLCSSSFGQESREKLFFGSGTQLSVL.

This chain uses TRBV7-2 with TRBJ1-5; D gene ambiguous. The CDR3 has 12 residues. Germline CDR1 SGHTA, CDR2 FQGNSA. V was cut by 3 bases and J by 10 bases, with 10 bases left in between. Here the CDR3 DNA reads TGTGCCAGCAGCTTTGGGTTGGGCCCCCAGCATTTT. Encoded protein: CASSFGLGPQHF.

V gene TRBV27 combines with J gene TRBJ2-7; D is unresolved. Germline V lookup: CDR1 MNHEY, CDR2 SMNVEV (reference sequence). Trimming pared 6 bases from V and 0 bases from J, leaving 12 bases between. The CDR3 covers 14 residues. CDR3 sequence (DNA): TGTGCCAGCAGGATAGCTGGCTTCTCCTACGAGCAGTACTTC. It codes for CASRIAGFSYEQYF.